The T cell receptor (beta chain) described here comes from a study of T cells in tumors after PD-1 blockade. Study overall: Patients received pembrolizumab 200 mg every 3 weeks or cemiplimab 350 mg every 2 weeks.

The method was immunoSEQ multiplex PCR; TCRdb's version includes in-frame clones alone and lacks a portion of them. The sample records 40,000 to 55,000 clones, roughly three quarters being singletons. Germline CDR1 and CDR2: KGHSH and LQKENI. Trimming took off 6 bases at V and 0 bases at J, with 15 bases between the two ends. The CDR3 length is 16 residues. The specimen comprised PBMCs, sampled before anti-PD-1 treatment. This TCR was recovered from a human donor with basal cell carcinoma. The chain recombines TRBV18 with TRBJ1-3; no firm D call. This CDR3 is CASSDFGPSSGNTIYF. CDR3 nucleotide sequence: TGTGCCAGCTCGGACTTCGGACCGAGCTCTGGAAACACCATATATTTT.